This T cell receptor beta chain was captured in a study of blood T cell repertoires in COVID-19. Study-wide background: Samples taken during acute and convalescent COVID-19 were collected in the United States, Italy and Spain.

Per germline, CDR1 SGHRS and CDR2 YFSETQ. V was trimmed by 0 bases and J by 4 bases, leaving 13 bases between them. The CDR3 contains 15 residues. Sequencing used immunoSEQ multiplex PCR; TCRdb keeps in-frame clones, though not all of them. The sample records some 350,000 clones, approximately 88% being singletons. The rearrangement links TRBV5-1 to TRBJ1-2; tentative D call: TRBD1 (6 bases). The sequenced material came from PBMCs or T cells enriched from blood (not recorded which). The TCR originated in a man younger than 45 who had recovered from COVID-19. The CDR3 sequence: CASSLGPGVSYGYTF. CDR3 DNA: TGCGCCAGCAGCTTGGGGCCAGGGGTTAGCTATGGCTACACCTTC.